This is a list of T cell receptor beta chains from one sample in a study of blood T cells in healthy people across ages. TCRdb fed the 5' RACE reads into MiXCR, producing one record per CDR3 protein. The sample records about 970,000 distinct CDR3 sequences, roughly 51% being singletons. The sample comprised blood. The receptors originated from a woman aged 60-70 years in good health. CDR3s include the opening cysteine and the closing phenylalanine or tryptophan. A D gene is named only where the DNA matches it firmly. A row's size may be missing; if present it is once, few, many or a size class.

j_gene	abundance	v_gene	d_gene	CDR3nt	CDR3aa
TRBJ2-7	-	TRBV28	-	TGTGCCATAACTTTTGACCAGGGGCACTCCTACGAGCAGTACTTC	CAITFDQGHSYEQYF
TRBJ2-3	-	TRBV27	TRBD2	TGTGCCAGCAGTTTCTCGGGACTAGCGAGTGGGGATACGCAGTATTTT	CASSFSGLASGDTQYF
TRBJ2-7	many	TRBV11-2	TRBD2	TGTGCCAGCAGCTTCCCCGCGACTAGCGGCTCCTACGAGCAGTACTTC	CASSFPATSGSYEQYF
TRBJ1-2	once	TRBV6-2/TRBV6-3	-	TGTGCCAGCAGTGCTCTTCGGGGATTGGGCTACACCTTC	CASSALRGLGYTF
TRBJ1-2	-	TRBV4-1	-	TGCGCCAGCAGCCAAGTGTTAGAGGGACTCTATGGCTACACCTTC	CASSQVLEGLYGYTF
TRBJ2-3	-	TRBV29-1	-	TGCAGCGTTGGGTTACAGCCAACTAGCACAGATACGCAGTATTTT	CSVGLQPTSTDTQYF
TRBJ2-1	few	TRBV29-1	-	TGCAGCGTGGGACTCCACAATGAGCAGTTCTTC	CSVGLHNEQFF
TRBJ2-4	-	TRBV20-1	TRBD2	TGCAGTACGGGGGGGGGAAGGGCCAAAAACATTCAGTACTTC	CSTGGGRAKNIQYF
TRBJ2-4	-	TRBV28	-	TGTGCCAGCAGTAGCGGGACAGAACTAGCCAAAAACATTCAGTACTTC	CASSSGTELAKNIQYF
TRBJ2-7	few	TRBV20-1	-	TGCAGTGCTTTGTCGTCCTACGAGCAGTACTTC	CSALSSYEQYF
TRBJ2-5	-	TRBV28	-	TGTGCCAGCAGTGGACGGTCGGGGATTTGGGAGACCCAGTACTTC	CASSGRSGIWETQYF
TRBJ2-4	few	TRBV18	TRBD2	TGTGCCAGCTCACCCTTAGCGGGAGGGAAGGCCAAAAACATTCAGTACTTC	CASSPLAGGKAKNIQYF
TRBJ2-1	-	TRBV7-3	-	TGTGCCAGCAGCTCCCGGGAGAGCTCCTACAATGAGCAGTTCTTC	CASSSRESSYNEQFF
TRBJ1-5	-	TRBV3-1	-	TGTGCCAGCAGCCGTACGGGGGCAGCAGATCAGCCCCAGCATTTT	CASSRTGAADQPQHF
TRBJ2-3	-	TRBV7-9	-	TGTGCCAGCAGCCTGGGTTCCTTCAACACAGATACGCAGTATTTT	CASSLGSFNTDTQYF
TRBJ2-1	-	TRBV20-1	TRBD2	TGCAGTGTACCCGGGACTAGAAGCGATGAGCAGTTCTTC	CSVPGTRSDEQFF
TRBJ2-7	once	TRBV5-1	TRBD2	TGCGCCAGCAGCTTAGGGACTAGCGGGGGCTTCAGCTCCTACGAGCAGTACTTC	CASSLGTSGGFSSYEQYF
TRBJ1-5	-	TRBV6-6	-	TGTGCCAGCAGCCACTGGGATTTTAGCAATCAGCCCCAGCATTTT	CASSHWDFSNQPQHF
TRBJ2-5	-	TRBV28	-	TGTGCCAGCACGGCTCCCAAGGAGACCCAGTACTTC	CASTAPKETQYF
TRBJ2-4	few	TRBV2	-	TGTGCCAGCAGTGAATTAGGTCAGACCAGTGCCAAAAACATTCAGTACTTC	CASSELGQTSAKNIQYF
TRBJ2-7	-	TRBV20-1	TRBD2	TGCAGTGCTGGGACCTGGCGGGCTAGCGGTTACTACGAGCAGTACTTC	CSAGTWRASGYYEQYF
TRBJ2-2	-	TRBV5-1	-	TGCGCCAGCAGCAACCAAGCGACGAACACCGGGGAGCTGTTTTTT	CASSNQATNTGELFF
TRBJ2-1	-	TRBV7-2	TRBD2	TGTGCCAGCAGCTTAGGTAGCGGGTACCACAATGAGCAGTTCTTC	CASSLGSGYHNEQFF
TRBJ2-1	-	TRBV12-3/TRBV12-4	-	TGTGCCAGCAGTTTTGGGGGGGGGGGCCAGAATGAGCAGTTCTTC	CASSFGGGGQNEQFF
TRBJ1-2	-	TRBV14	-	TGTGCCAGCAGCAAAGGACAAAACTATGGCTACACCTTC	CASSKGQNYGYTF
TRBJ2-1	-	TRBV20-1	-	TGCAGTGCGGGACGCCACTCCTACAATGAGCAGTTCTTC	CSAGRHSYNEQFF
TRBJ2-7	-	TRBV28	-	TGTGCCAGCAGTTTTGTAGGACAGTACTACGAGCAGTACTTC	CASSFVGQYYEQYF
TRBJ2-7	-	TRBV5-1	TRBD2	TGCGCCAGCAGCTTGACTAGCGACTACAACGAGCAGTACTTC	CASSLTSDYNEQYF
TRBJ2-7	once	TRBV27	TRBD2	TGTGCCAGCAGTCGGACTAGCGGGAGGGCAATCTTTCTCGATGAGCAGTACTTC	CASSRTSGRAIFLDEQYF
TRBJ2-7	many	TRBV28	-	TGTGCCAGCAGTTTGGAGGACTCCTACGAGCAGTACTTC	CASSLEDSYEQYF
TRBJ2-3	once	TRBV24-1	-	TGTGCCACCAGCAGTTCTGAGGTCCAAATCTACACAGATACGCAGTATTTT	CATSSSEVQIYTDTQYF
TRBJ2-7	-	TRBV20-1	TRBD1	TGCAGTGCCGAGTCCCGGGGACAGGCCCGAGAGCAGTACTTC	CSAESRGQAREQYF
TRBJ2-5	-	TRBV20-1	-	TGCAGTGCTAGAGCGGGCGCGGGTAGGTCGGAGACCCAGTACTTC	CSARAGAGRSETQYF
TRBJ2-2	-	TRBV28	TRBD2	TGTGCCAGCAGTCCCGCTAGCGGGAGGCCTAACACCGGGGAGCTGTTTTTT	CASSPASGRPNTGELFF
TRBJ2-3	-	TRBV4-2	-	TGTGCCAGCAGCCAAGAGGCCTCTAGCACAGATACGCAGTATTTT	CASSQEASSTDTQYF
TRBJ2-1	-	TRBV3-1	TRBD2	TGTGCCAGCAGCCCCCGACTAGCTGCCTACAATGAGCAGTTCTTC	CASSPRLAAYNEQFF
TRBJ1-2	-	TRBV12-3/TRBV12-4	-	TGTGCCAGCACCCCGACAGCCATCTATGGCTACACCTTC	CASTPTAIYGYTF
TRBJ1-2	once	TRBV11-1	TRBD1	TGTGCCAGCATGGGACAGGGAGATGGAGGCGGTGGCTACACCTTC	CASMGQGDGGGGYTF
TRBJ2-7	-	TRBV5-4	-	TGTGCCAGCAGCGTAGTTAACGAGGGGGAGCAGTACTTC	CASSVVNEGEQYF
TRBJ2-3	few	TRBV5-4	TRBD2	TGTGCCAGCAGATCGGGACTAGCGGAGATGGATACGCAGTATTTT	CASRSGLAEMDTQYF
TRBJ2-7	-	TRBV18	-	TGTGCCAGCTCACCAGCTGTACACGAGCAGTACTTC	CASSPAVHEQYF
TRBJ2-5	-	TRBV29-1	-	TGCAGCGCACGGATTACTCAAGAGACCCAGTACTTC	CSARITQETQYF
TRBJ2-5	-	TRBV7-3	-	TGTGCCAGCAGCTTAACACGCAGGGACCGGGACAATGAGCAGTACTTC	CASSLTRRDRDNEQYF
TRBJ2-2	once	TRBV20-1	TRBD2	TGCAGTGCTAGCACCTCGGGACTAGCGGGAGGATCCGGGGAGCTGTTTTTT	CSASTSGLAGGSGELFF
TRBJ2-1	-	TRBV7-9	-	TGTGCCAGCAGCCCCAGCTCGCTAGCCGGTGAGCAGTTCTTC	CASSPSSLAGEQFF
TRBJ1-5	-	TRBV27	TRBD1	TGTGCCAGCAGTTTTTTGGGACAGGGCCATCAGCCCCAGCATTTT	CASSFLGQGHQPQHF
TRBJ2-3	-	TRBV7-9	-	TGTGCCAGCAGCCTACTACAGACTGGGGGTGATACGCAGTATTTT	CASSLLQTGGDTQYF
TRBJ2-7	-	TRBV28	-	TGTGCCAGCAGTCTCGAGTTAAGCTCCTACGAGCAGTACTTC	CASSLELSSYEQYF
TRBJ2-7	-	TRBV6-5	TRBD1	TGTGCCAGCAGTTTACAGGGGGCCCCCTCCTACGAGCAGTACTTC	CASSLQGAPSYEQYF
TRBJ2-3	-	TRBV7-2	-	TGTGCCAGCAGCTCCGCGACTGGAGACACAGATACACAGTATTTT	CASSSATGDTDTQYF
TRBJ2-7	-	TRBV18	-	TGTGCCAGCTCACCTAACGGCGAGCAGTACTTC	CASSPNGEQYF
TRBJ2-4	few	TRBV3-1	TRBD1	TGTGCCAGCAGCAACCGGGACAGGAACATTCAGTACTTC	CASSNRDRNIQYF
TRBJ2-7	-	TRBV12-3/TRBV12-4	TRBD2	TGTGCCAGCAGTTACCCGATCCTTATCCGAACAGCGGGAGTCGCGTACGAGCAGTACTTC	CASSYPILIRTAGVAYEQYF
TRBJ1-6	-	TRBV7-2	TRBD1	TGTGCCAGCAGCCGCCAGGGGGCTAATAATTCACCCCTCCACTTT	CASSRQGANNSPLHF
TRBJ2-7	-	TRBV14	-	TGTGCCAGCAGTCTTTTGCCTTTTTACGAGCAGTACTTC	CASSLLPFYEQYF
TRBJ2-7	-	TRBV3-1	-	TGTGCCAGCAGCCAAGTTCTTAGCTTCAGATCATTAAACGAGCAGTACTTC	CASSQVLSFRSLNEQYF
TRBJ2-6	-	TRBV28	TRBD1	TGTGCCAGCATTAAGGTCAGGGGGACTGGGGCCAACGTCCTGACTTTC	CASIKVRGTGANVLTF